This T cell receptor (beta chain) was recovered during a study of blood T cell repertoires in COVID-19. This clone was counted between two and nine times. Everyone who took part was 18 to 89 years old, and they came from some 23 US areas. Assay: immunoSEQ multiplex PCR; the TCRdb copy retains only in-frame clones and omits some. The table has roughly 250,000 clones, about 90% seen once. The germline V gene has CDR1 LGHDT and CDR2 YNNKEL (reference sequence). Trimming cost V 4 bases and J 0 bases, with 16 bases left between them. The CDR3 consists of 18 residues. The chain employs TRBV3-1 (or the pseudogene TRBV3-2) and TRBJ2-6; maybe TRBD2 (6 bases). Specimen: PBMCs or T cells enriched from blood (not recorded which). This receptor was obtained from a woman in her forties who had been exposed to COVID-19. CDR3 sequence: CASSPIQRVPSGANVLTF. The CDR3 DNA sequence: TGTGCCAGCAGCCCGATCCAGCGGGTGCCCTCTGGGGCCAACGTCCTGACTTTC.